This T cell receptor beta chain was sequenced for a study of spatial heterogeneity in lung cancer. Via MiXCR, TCRdb re-called the 5' RACE reads, giving one row per CDR3 protein. The sample yields about 25,000 distinct CDR3 sequences, more than 6.5% seen once. This clonotype was observed at least ten times. Germline V lookup: CDR1 MNHNY, CDR2 SVGAGI (reference sequence). Deletions cut 0 bases from V and 4 bases from J, with 21 bases between. The CDR3 spans 19 residues. As for time point: sample taken at primary tumor resection. Whole RNA from tumor, nontumor lung or frozen PBMC was sequenced unsorted. This clonotype originated in a male donor with early-stage non-small cell lung cancer. The sequencing used PBMCs, collected at surgery. This chain links TRBV6-6 with TRBJ2-2, with a possible D match to TRBD1 (6 bases). The CDR3 is CASSYSKARGLLFTGELFF. The CDR3 DNA is TGTGCCAGCAGTTACTCGAAGGCCAGGGGTCTCCTCTTCACCGGGGAGCTGTTTTTT.